This T cell receptor beta chain was obtained from a study of PD-L1 blockade in urothelial cancer. As for time point: pretreatment peripheral blood. Patients had urothelial carcinoma that was locally advanced or metastatic. Points on this clone: Its antigen remains unknown. The sample has other DNA sequences that encode this CDR3 too.

Germline V gene data show CDR1 as SGHRS and CDR2 as YFSETQ. Between the trimmed V and J ends, which lost 0 bases and 1 base, there was a span of 8 bases. CDR3 length: 15 amino acids. Sequencing used immunoSEQ multiplex PCR; TCRdb keeps in-frame clones, though not all of them. This sample has about 52,000 clones; around four fifths occur once, and the top ten carry approximately 1.4%. Findings and limits, study-wide: Where pretreatment blood TCR clonality fell below the median, better survival was predicted.

This chain connects TRBV5-1 to TRBJ1-3; D is unclear. This TCR came from a man aged 50 to 60 with urothelial cancer. The material was PBMCs, obtained around atezolizumab (anti-PD-L1) treatment. CDR3: CASSLEPGSGNTIYF. The CDR3 DNA is TGCGCCAGCAGCTTGGAACCGGGATCTGGAAACACCATATATTTT.